The rows below give T cell receptor beta chains drawn from one sample of a study of T cell changes during pregnancy in multiple sclerosis. Using immunoSEQ multiplex PCR, the repertoire was profiled, and TCRdb retains in-frame clones only, with some absent. The sample contains approximately 60,000 clones, around 87% of which appear only once. The source material was peripheral blood from another person, used as feeder cells. These receptor sequences come from a human donor whose cells served as feeder cells for cultures in a pregnancy study. CDR3s include the opening cysteine and the closing phenylalanine or tryptophan. Each record gives: CDR3 DNA, CDR3 protein, clone size, D gene, V gene, J gene. The D gene is left open where the match is weak. Size tells how often a clone was seen (once, few, many) or the class of an expanded clone, and some rows leave it out.

cdr3_nt: TGTGCCAGCAGTTACGCCCCAGGGGAACAAGGCTACACCTTC; cdr3_aa: CASSYAPGEQGYTF; clone_size: few; d_call: NA; v_call: TRBV6-5; j_call: TRBJ1-2
cdr3_nt: TGCGCCAGCAGCTTAAGGCCCTCTGGGGCCAACGTCCTGACTTTC; cdr3_aa: CASSLRPSGANVLTF; clone_size: once; d_call: NA; v_call: TRBV5-1; j_call: TRBJ2-6
cdr3_nt: TGTGCCATCAGGGGGGACTCCTACGAGCAGTACTTC; cdr3_aa: CAIRGDSYEQYF; clone_size: NA; d_call: NA; v_call: TRBV10-3; j_call: TRBJ2-7
cdr3_nt: TGTGCCAGCGGTACAGGTTATGGCTACACCTTC; cdr3_aa: CASGTGYGYTF; clone_size: NA; d_call: NA; v_call: TRBV14; j_call: TRBJ1-2
cdr3_nt: TGCGCCAGCAGCTCCCAGACAGGGGACCCCATCACCTTC; cdr3_aa: CASSSQTGDPITF; clone_size: NA; d_call: TRBD1; v_call: TRBV5-1; j_call: TRBJ1-2
cdr3_nt: TGTGCCAGCAGGTCCGAACAGGGGAGAATTAGGTATGGCTACACCTTC; cdr3_aa: CASRSEQGRIRYGYTF; clone_size: NA; d_call: TRBD1; v_call: TRBV28; j_call: TRBJ1-2
cdr3_nt: TGTGCCAGCAGCTTGGGGAGCGCAGGAGAAAAACTGTTTTTT; cdr3_aa: CASSLGSAGEKLFF; clone_size: NA; d_call: NA; v_call: TRBV5-5; j_call: TRBJ1-4
cdr3_nt: TGTGCCAGCAGCTTAATGGGTGTCGGCGAAAAACTGTTTTTT; cdr3_aa: CASSLMGVGEKLFF; clone_size: NA; d_call: NA; v_call: TRBV7-2; j_call: TRBJ1-4
cdr3_nt: TGTGCCAGCAGCTTTGGGGGGCAGGAGACCCAGTACTTC; cdr3_aa: CASSFGGQETQYF; clone_size: NA; d_call: NA; v_call: TRBV7-6; j_call: TRBJ2-5
cdr3_nt: TGTGCCAGCAGCTTAGATGGGACTAGGGACGAGCAGTACTTC; cdr3_aa: CASSLDGTRDEQYF; clone_size: NA; d_call: TRBD2; v_call: TRBV11-3; j_call: TRBJ2-7
cdr3_nt: TGTGCCAGCCCACCCCTACAGGGGGCTAGCGGGAGGGCTCCCCCAGAGACCCAGTACTTC; cdr3_aa: CASPPLQGASGRAPPETQYF; clone_size: NA; d_call: TRBD2; v_call: TRBV28; j_call: TRBJ2-5
cdr3_nt: TGTGCCAGCAGCTTGCAACAGGGAGGGAATTCACCCCTCCACTTT; cdr3_aa: CASSLQQGGNSPLHF; clone_size: NA; d_call: NA; v_call: TRBV7-2; j_call: TRBJ1-6
cdr3_nt: TGTGCCAGCAGAGGGCCGGGACAGGGTGAAAAACTGTTTTTT; cdr3_aa: CASRGPGQGEKLFF; clone_size: NA; d_call: TRBD1; v_call: TRBV2; j_call: TRBJ1-4
cdr3_nt: TGTGCCAGCAGTTTGGGCCTGACAGATACGCAGTATTTT; cdr3_aa: CASSLGLTDTQYF; clone_size: once; d_call: NA; v_call: TRBV27; j_call: TRBJ2-3
cdr3_nt: TGTGCCAGCAGCTTAGTGTGGGGGGGCCTTTTGAATGAGCAGTTCTTC; cdr3_aa: CASSLVWGGLLNEQFF; clone_size: NA; d_call: NA; v_call: TRBV7-2; j_call: TRBJ2-1
cdr3_nt: TGTGCCAGCATTCCCCGGGGGGCTATATATGAGCAGTTCTTC; cdr3_aa: CASIPRGAIYEQFF; clone_size: NA; d_call: NA; v_call: TRBV11-2; j_call: TRBJ2-1
cdr3_nt: TGTGCCAGCAGCTTAACAGGTTACCAGCCCCAGCATTTT; cdr3_aa: CASSLTGYQPQHF; clone_size: few; d_call: NA; v_call: TRBV7-2; j_call: TRBJ1-5
cdr3_nt: TGTGCCACCCAAACCGGGACAGGTTCCTACGAGCAGTACTTC; cdr3_aa: CATQTGTGSYEQYF; clone_size: NA; d_call: TRBD1; v_call: TRBV2; j_call: TRBJ2-7
cdr3_nt: TGTGCCAGCAGCTTAGAAAACACCGGGGAGCTGTTTTTT; cdr3_aa: CASSLENTGELFF; clone_size: NA; d_call: NA; v_call: TRBV7-6; j_call: TRBJ2-2
cdr3_nt: TGCGCCAGCAGCCAGGGACTAGCGGGGGGTTCCACAGATACGCAGTATTTT; cdr3_aa: CASSQGLAGGSTDTQYF; clone_size: NA; d_call: TRBD2; v_call: TRBV4-3; j_call: TRBJ2-3
cdr3_nt: TGTGCCTGGAGTGTACTCGGAAACATTCAGTACTTC; cdr3_aa: CAWSVLGNIQYF; clone_size: NA; d_call: NA; v_call: TRBV30; j_call: TRBJ2-4
cdr3_nt: TGTGCCAGCAGCGCCGAAGACCCCCCTTACGAGCAGTACTTC; cdr3_aa: CASSAEDPPYEQYF; clone_size: NA; d_call: NA; v_call: TRBV9; j_call: TRBJ2-7
cdr3_nt: TGTGCCAGCAGCTTTTCCCGGGACCAGCCCCAGCATTTT; cdr3_aa: CASSFSRDQPQHF; clone_size: NA; d_call: NA; v_call: TRBV5-6; j_call: TRBJ1-5
cdr3_nt: TGTGCCAGCAGCAACAACAGGGGGGCCACCGAATATGGCTACACCTTC; cdr3_aa: CASSNNRGATEYGYTF; clone_size: NA; d_call: TRBD1; v_call: TRBV7-2; j_call: TRBJ1-2
cdr3_nt: TGTGCCAGCAGCTTTGGACAACTTGAAGCTTTCTTT; cdr3_aa: CASSFGQLEAFF; clone_size: NA; d_call: NA; v_call: TRBV7-9; j_call: TRBJ1-1
cdr3_nt: TGTGCCAGTAGCCCTTGGGGCGGGAACTCCTACGAGCAGTACTTC; cdr3_aa: CASSPWGGNSYEQYF; clone_size: once; d_call: NA; v_call: TRBV19; j_call: TRBJ2-7
cdr3_nt: TGCGCCAGCAGCCCCCGACCCTCGGGCACCGGGGAGCTGTTTTTT; cdr3_aa: CASSPRPSGTGELFF; clone_size: NA; d_call: NA; v_call: TRBV5-1; j_call: TRBJ2-2